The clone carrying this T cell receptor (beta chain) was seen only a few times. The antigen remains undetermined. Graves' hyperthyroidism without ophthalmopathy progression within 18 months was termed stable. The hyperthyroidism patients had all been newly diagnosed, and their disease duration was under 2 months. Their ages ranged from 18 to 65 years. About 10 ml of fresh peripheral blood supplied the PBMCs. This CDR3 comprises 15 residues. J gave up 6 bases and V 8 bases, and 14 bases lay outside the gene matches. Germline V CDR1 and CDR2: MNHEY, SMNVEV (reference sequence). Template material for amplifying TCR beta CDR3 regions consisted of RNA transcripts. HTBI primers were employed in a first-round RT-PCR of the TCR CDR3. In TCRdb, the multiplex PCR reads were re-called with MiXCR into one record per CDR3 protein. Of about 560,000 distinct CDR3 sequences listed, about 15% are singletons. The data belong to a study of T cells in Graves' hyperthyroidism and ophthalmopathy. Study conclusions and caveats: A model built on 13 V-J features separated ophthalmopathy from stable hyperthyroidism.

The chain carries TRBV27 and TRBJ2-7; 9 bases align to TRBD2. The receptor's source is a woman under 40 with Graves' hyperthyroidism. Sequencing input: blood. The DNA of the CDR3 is TGTGCCAGCCGTAAAATAGCGGGAGCGCTAGGCGAGCAGTACTTC. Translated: CASRKIAGALGEQYF.